This is a list of T cell receptor beta chains from one sample in a study of OX40 agonist ivuxolimab in advanced cancers. Sequenced by immunoSEQ multiplex PCR; TCRdb stores in-frame clones only, minus some. The sample has about 24,000 clones, roughly 84% seen once. The sample in question was CD4+ or CD8+ T cells sorted from blood, obtained in a trial of the OX40 agonist ivuxolimab. These receptors were obtained from an adult with an advanced solid tumor such as melanoma, head and neck, liver or kidney cancer. Each CDR3 is given with its conserved first and last residue. The D gene is left open where the match is weak. The listing skips clone size in some rows; elsewhere it reads once, few, many or a size class.

>-|TRBD2|TRBJ2-4|TRBV5-1
CASSLVPGLVAKNIQYF
TGCGCCAGCAGCTTGGTACCCGGACTAGTAGCCAAAAACATTCAGTACTTC
>-|-|TRBJ1-2|TRBV6-1
CASSEVEAGGYTF
TGTGCCAGCAGTGAAGTGGAGGCGGGTGGCTACACCTTC
>-|-|TRBJ2-1|TRBV27
CASSPAPSSYNEQFF
TGTGCCAGCAGTCCGGCGCCGAGCTCCTACAATGAGCAGTTCTTC
>-|-|TRBJ2-7|TRBV20-1
CSARQGGEQYF
TGCAGTGCGAGACAGGGAGGCGAGCAGTACTTC
>-|TRBD2|TRBJ2-3|TRBV7-3
CASRRLAGGTDTQYF
TGTGCCAGCAGGCGACTAGCGGGGGGCACAGATACGCAGTATTTT
>-|TRBD1|TRBJ2-1|TRBV28
CASRRTGGAYNEQFF
TGTGCCAGCAGACGCACAGGGGGCGCTTACAATGAGCAGTTCTTC
>-|TRBD2|TRBJ2-7|TRBV19
CASSRTSGDYEQYF
TGTGCCAGTTCTAGGACTAGCGGAGATTACGAGCAGTACTTC
>-|-|TRBJ2-7|TRBV25-1
CASSESERGLYEQYF
TGTGCCAGCAGTGAATCTGAGAGGGGGTTGTACGAGCAGTACTTC
>-|TRBD1|TRBJ2-7|TRBV28
CASSPRTGNHEQYF
TGTGCCAGCAGTCCTCGGACAGGGAACCACGAGCAGTACTTC
>-|TRBD2|TRBJ2-7|TRBV9
CASSVEAGVSYEQYF
TGTGCCAGCAGCGTAGAGGCGGGAGTTTCCTACGAGCAGTACTTC
>-|-|TRBJ2-1|TRBV19
CASSPDFGQYNNEQFF
TGTGCCAGTAGCCCTGACTTTGGACAGTACAACAATGAGCAGTTCTTC
>-|TRBD1|TRBJ1-3|TRBV27
CASSPDRGPDGSGNTIYF
TGTGCCAGCAGCCCCGACAGGGGCCCAGACGGGTCTGGAAACACCATATATTTT
>-|TRBD2|TRBJ2-1|TRBV19
CASRLAGGNSYNEQFF
TGTGCCAGTAGACTAGCGGGAGGGAACTCCTACAATGAGCAGTTCTTC
>-|-|TRBJ2-1|TRBV27
CASSLSGPEGYNEQFF
TGTGCCAGCAGTTTATCGGGGCCGGAGGGCTACAATGAGCAGTTCTTC
>-|-|TRBJ2-1|TRBV28
CASTLGGLNNEQFF
TGTGCCAGCACCCTCGGAGGGTTAAACAATGAGCAGTTCTTC
>-|-|TRBJ2-4|TRBV4-2
CASSQDMGEINIQYF
TGTGCCAGCAGCCAAGATATGGGGGAAATCAACATTCAGTACTTC
>-|-|TRBJ1-1|TRBV7-9
CASSRTQEGTEAFF
TGTGCCAGCAGCCGAACACAGGAGGGCACTGAAGCTTTCTTT
>once|TRBD1|TRBJ1-1|TRBV4-1
CASSQDTGQGLTEAFF
TGCGCCAGCAGCCAAGATACGGGACAGGGGCTAACTGAAGCTTTCTTT
>-|TRBD2|TRBJ2-3|TRBV7-3
CASNLTSSSSDTQYF
TGTGCCAGCAACCTGACTAGCTCCTCATCAGATACGCAGTATTTT
>-|-|TRBJ2-2|TRBV25-1
CASSVTATGELFF
TGTGCCAGCAGTGTTACAGCTACCGGGGAGCTGTTTTTT
>once|-|TRBJ2-2|TRBV19
CASSEGFQGTLWELFF
TGTGCCAGTAGCGAAGGTTTCCAGGGGACCCTGTGGGAGCTGTTTTTT
>-|-|TRBJ1-5|TRBV4-1
CASSQEAGSNQPQHF
TGCGCCAGCAGCCAAGAAGCGGGTAGCAATCAGCCCCAGCATTTT
>-|-|TRBJ2-2|TRBV7-9
CASSLRVSNTGELFF
TGTGCCAGCAGCTTACGGGTATCGAACACCGGGGAGCTGTTTTTT
>few|TRBD1|TRBJ2-5|TRBV2
CASRPGTGVFETQYF
TGTGCCAGCAGACCCGGGACAGGGGTCTTTGAGACCCAGTACTTC
>once|-|TRBJ2-3|TRBV4-1
CASSQDVGAQYF
TGCGCCAGCAGCCAAGATGTCGGTGCGCAGTATTTT
>-|TRBD1|TRBJ2-1|TRBV27
CASSIKGANEQFF
TGTGCCAGCAGTATCAAGGGGGCCAATGAGCAGTTCTTC
>-|-|TRBJ2-7|TRBV28
CASSFHRASYEQYF
TGTGCCAGCAGTTTTCACAGGGCCTCCTACGAGCAGTACTTC
>-|-|TRBJ1-1|TRBV10-1
CASVPGGMNTEAFF
TGCGCCAGCGTACCCGGCGGCATGAACACTGAAGCTTTCTTT
>-|-|TRBJ2-1|TRBV9
CASSNGWDYNEQFF
TGTGCCAGCAGCAACGGCTGGGACTACAATGAGCAGTTCTTC
>-|TRBD1|TRBJ1-2|TRBV7-9
CASSYGQGLGENYGYTF
TGTGCCAGCAGCTATGGACAGGGCTTGGGGGAGAACTATGGCTACACCTTC
>-|-|TRBJ1-2|TRBV5-6
CASSFGGAGGYTF
TGTGCCAGCAGCTTCGGGGGAGCTGGTGGCTACACCTTC
>-|-|TRBJ1-2|TRBV4-2
CASSQDSRDIGYTF
TGTGCCAGCAGCCAAGATTCCCGGGATATTGGCTACACCTTC
>once|-|TRBJ1-2|TRBV7-9
CASSPGNQGRGYTF
TGTGCCAGCAGCCCGGGGAACCAGGGCCGTGGCTACACCTTC
>-|-|TRBJ1-4|TRBV6-5
CASSYSRGEGGEKLFF
TGTGCCAGCAGTTACTCGAGAGGGGAGGGCGGCGAAAAACTGTTTTTT
>-|-|TRBJ2-2|TRBV5-5
CASSIGGVSTGELFF
TGTGCCAGCAGCATAGGGGGAGTCAGCACCGGGGAGCTGTTTTTT
>-|-|TRBJ2-1|TRBV9
CASSLGGESYNEQFF
TGTGCCAGCAGCCTCGGAGGGGAATCCTACAATGAGCAGTTCTTC
>few|-|TRBJ2-7|TRBV9
CASSVVGTGYVEQYF
TGTGCCAGCAGCGTAGTAGGGACTGGCTATGTCGAGCAGTACTTC
>-|-|TRBJ1-2|TRBV7-8
CASSLASGAKGGTTGYTF
TGTGCCAGCAGCTTAGCCAGCGGAGCCAAGGGGGGTACAACTGGCTACACCTTC
>-|TRBD2|TRBJ2-2|TRBV2
CAKTGTSATGELFF
TGTGCCAAAACCGGGACTAGCGCCACCGGGGAGCTGTTTTTT
>-|TRBD2|TRBJ2-3|TRBV6-4
CASSDGAGEGDTQYF
TGTGCCAGCAGTGACGGTGCGGGAGAGGGGGATACGCAGTATTTT
>few|TRBD2|TRBJ2-3|TRBV6-4
CASSESREGTDTQYF
TGTGCCAGCAGTGAATCGCGGGAGGGCACAGATACGCAGTATTTT
>-|-|TRBJ1-3|TRBV11-2
CASSSIEVGNTIYF
TGTGCCAGCAGCTCCATAGAGGTTGGAAACACCATATATTTT
>few|TRBD2|TRBJ2-1|TRBV6-1
CASSEAAGGGNNEQFF
TGTGCCAGCAGTGAAGCTGCGGGAGGAGGCAACAATGAGCAGTTCTTC
>few|-|TRBJ1-1|TRBV10-1
CASSDYETPNTEAFF
TGCGCCAGCAGCGATTACGAGACCCCGAACACTGAAGCTTTCTTT
>-|-|TRBJ2-3|TRBV19
CASSIWGGTDTQYF
TGTGCCAGTAGTATCTGGGGGGGCACAGATACGCAGTATTTT
>once|-|TRBJ2-3|TRBV6-5
CASYPTGSGTDTQYF
TGTGCCAGCTACCCGACAGGTTCGGGCACAGATACGCAGTATTTT
>-|-|TRBJ2-2|TRBV5-1
CASSAGKLGRELFF
TGCGCCAGCAGCGCGGGAAAGTTAGGAAGGGAGCTGTTTTTT
>-|TRBD1|TRBJ1-4|TRBV4-1
CASQLDERQGINEKLFF
TGCGCCAGCCAACTCGATGAAAGACAGGGAATTAATGAAAAACTGTTTTTT
>once|TRBD2|TRBJ2-7|TRBV9
CASSPRTSGSYEQYF
TGTGCCAGCAGCCCCAGGACTAGCGGTTCCTACGAGCAGTACTTC
>-|TRBD2|TRBJ2-5|TRBV11-2
CASSLDTASGRYQETQYF
TGTGCCAGCAGCTTAGATACCGCTAGCGGGAGGTACCAAGAGACCCAGTACTTC
>-|-|TRBJ2-6|TRBV27
CASSFLDPAGANVLTF
TGTGCCAGCAGTTTCCTTGACCCGGCTGGGGCCAACGTCCTGACTTTC
>-|TRBD2|TRBJ2-7|TRBV7-2
CASSLALAGGSYEQYF
TGTGCCAGCAGCTTAGCACTAGCGGGAGGGTCCTACGAGCAGTACTTC
>-|-|TRBJ2-3|TRBV29-1
CSAVKGIGDTQYF
TGCAGCGCTGTCAAGGGTATAGGAGATACGCAGTATTTT
>once|TRBD1|TRBJ2-1|TRBV23-1
CASSGGQGSSEQFF
TGCGCCAGCAGTGGGGGACAGGGGTCGAGTGAGCAGTTCTTC
>-|-|TRBJ1-5|TRBV5-1
CATPLDSFGQPQHF
TGCGCCACCCCCCTGGACAGTTTCGGGCAGCCCCAGCATTTT
>-|TRBD2|TRBJ2-3|TRBV4-1
CASSLGLAGDTQYF
TGCGCCAGCAGCCTCGGGCTAGCGGGAGATACGCAGTATTTT
>-|-|TRBJ2-1|TRBV4-1
CASSQPGEDLGNEQFF
TGCGCCAGCAGCCAACCTGGGGAGGACCTAGGTAATGAGCAGTTCTTC
>-|TRBD1|TRBJ2-3|TRBV7-9
CATSPGQGTDTQYF
TGTGCCACTTCCCCGGGACAGGGGACAGATACGCAGTATTTT
>-|TRBD1|TRBJ2-2|TRBV6-1
CASRWTGKTGELFF
TGTGCCAGCAGATGGACAGGGAAAACCGGGGAGCTGTTTTTT